These 10 T cell receptor beta chains originate from one sample sequenced in a study of T cell changes during pregnancy in multiple sclerosis. TCRdb keeps only in-frame clones here, not all; method: immunoSEQ multiplex PCR. This table has under 95,000 clones, roughly 94% appearing once. The sample consisted of peripheral blood, taken in the second trimester of pregnancy. Receptors were obtained from a female donor in good health, enrolled as a control in a pregnancy study.

This chain joins TRBV6-5 and TRBJ2-2; D is ambiguous. The germline V gene has CDR1 MNHEY and CDR2 SVGAGI. The V and J ends lost 4 bases and 3 bases respectively, with 6 bases between them. The CDR3 extends over 13 amino acids. This chain's CDR3 is CASSWSDTGELFF. In DNA, the CDR3 is TGTGCCAGCAGTTGGAGCGACACCGGGGAGCTGTTTTTT.

In this sample, this clone turned up once. The chain recombines TRBV7-8 with TRBJ2-2, with 8 positions matching TRBD2. Germline values: CDR1 SGHVS, CDR2 FQNEAQ. V lost 0 bases to trimming and J lost 6 bases; unmatched junction nucleotides: 0. The CDR3 length is 14 residues. The CDR3 sequence: CASSLAGRAGELFF. CDR3 sequence (DNA): TGTGCCAGCAGCTTAGCCGGGAGGGCCGGGGAGCTGTTTTTT.

The chain uses TRBV5-1 and TRBJ1-1; D may be TRBD1 (6 bases). Germline assignment: CDR1 SGHRS and CDR2 YFSETQ. V lost 4 bases, J lost 0 bases, and 13 bases lay in between. The CDR3 is made up of 15 amino acids. In DNA form, the CDR3 reads TGCGCCAGCAGCCTCGGGGGGGCGATGAACACTGAAGCTTTCTTT. Translating it yields CASSLGGAMNTEAFF.

The chain carries TRBV19 and TRBJ1-2, with 8 positions matching TRBD1. Germline V gene sequence: CDR1 LNHDA, CDR2 SQIVND (reference sequence). J gave up 6 bases and V 6 bases, and 6 bases lay outside the gene matches. This CDR3 contains 13 residues. The CDR3 region has the DNA TGTGCCAGTAGGGCAGGGGGCAGGGATGGCTACACCTTC. This codes for CASRAGGRDGYTF.

This clone was detected once. This chain links TRBV5-1 with TRBJ1-2; D is possibly TRBD1 (6 bases). This CDR3 spans 17 amino acids. From germline, CDR1 is SGHRS and CDR2 YFSETQ. Trimming left V 4 bases short and J 4 bases short, with 23 bases between. This CDR3 reads CASSEGVGQGNAYGYTF. CDR3 DNA: TGCGCCAGCAGCGAGGGGGTAGGGCAGGGGAATGCCTATGGCTACACCTTC.

The chain combines TRBV2 with TRBJ2-1; the D is unclear. This CDR3 spans 12 amino acids. Per germline, CDR1 SNHLY and CDR2 FYNNEI. V was pared by 5 bases and J by 4 bases, with 6 bases between. DNA for the CDR3: TGTGCCAGCAGTAGTACTTACAATGAGCAGTTCTTC. This translates into CASSSTYNEQFF.

V usage is TRBV28 and J usage is TRBJ2-3, with TRBD2 matching over 9 bases. The length of the CDR3 is 17 residues. With V trimmed by 7 bases and J by 2 bases, 13 bases remained unmatched. In germline, CDR1 is MDHEN, CDR2 SYDVKM. The DNA of the CDR3 is TGTGCCAGCATCCGACGCGGGCTAGCGGGGCACACAGATACGCAGTATTTT. This sequence encodes CASIRRGLAGHTDTQYF.

As DNA, the CDR3 is TGCGCCAGCAGGGAACAGGGGATCACTGAAGCTTTCTTT. The encoded protein is CASREQGITEAFF. V gene TRBV10-2 combines with J gene TRBJ1-1; 7 nucleotides align to TRBD1. Germline V gene data show CDR1 as WSHSY and CDR2 as SAAADI. This CDR3 contains 13 residues. Germline trimming cut 6 bases from V and 4 bases from J; bases unmatched to any gene: 5.

In this sample, this clone turned up once. The V call is TRBV2, the J call TRBJ2-2; D is perhaps TRBD1 (6 bases). Germline-derived CDR1 and CDR2 are SNHLY and FYNNEI. The CDR3 is 15 amino acids. Trimming took 5 bases from V and 7 from J, leaving 17 bases between them. In DNA form, the CDR3 reads TGTGCCAGCAGTCGTGAACGGGACATCAACGGGGAGCTGTTTTTT. Its protein is CASSRERDINGELFF.

The rearrangement links TRBV6-6 to TRBJ1-1, with D perhaps TRBD1 (5 bases). Germline V gene lookup returns CDR1 MNHNY and CDR2 SVGAGI (reference sequence). Trimming stripped 7 bases from V and 5 bases from J, with 8 bases between. The CDR3 spans 11 residues. The CDR3 nucleotides are TGTGCCAGCACCAAGGGGACTGAAGCTTTCTTT. It codes for CASTKGTEAFF.